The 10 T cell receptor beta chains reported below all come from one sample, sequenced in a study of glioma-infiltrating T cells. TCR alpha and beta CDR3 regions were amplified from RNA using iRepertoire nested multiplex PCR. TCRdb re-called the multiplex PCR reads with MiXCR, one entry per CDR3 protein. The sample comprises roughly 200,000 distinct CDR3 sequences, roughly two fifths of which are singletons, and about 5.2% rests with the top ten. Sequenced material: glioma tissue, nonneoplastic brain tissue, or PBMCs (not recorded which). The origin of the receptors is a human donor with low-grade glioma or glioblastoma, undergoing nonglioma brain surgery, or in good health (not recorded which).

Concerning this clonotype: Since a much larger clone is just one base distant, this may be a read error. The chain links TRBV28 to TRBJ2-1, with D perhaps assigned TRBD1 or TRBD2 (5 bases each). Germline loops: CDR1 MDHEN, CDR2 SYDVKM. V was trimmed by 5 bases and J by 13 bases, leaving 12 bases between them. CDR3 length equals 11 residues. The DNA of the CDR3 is TGTGCCAGCAGTCGACGAGGGGATCAGTTCTTC. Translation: CASSRRGDQFF.

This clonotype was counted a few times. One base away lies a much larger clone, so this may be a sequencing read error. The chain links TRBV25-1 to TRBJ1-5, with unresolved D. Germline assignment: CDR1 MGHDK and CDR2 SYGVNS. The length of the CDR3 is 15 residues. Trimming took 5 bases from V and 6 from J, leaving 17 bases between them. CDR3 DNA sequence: TGTGCCAGCAGTTACAATCCCGACTCGGGTCAGCCCCAGCATTTT. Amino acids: CASSYNPDSGQPQHF.

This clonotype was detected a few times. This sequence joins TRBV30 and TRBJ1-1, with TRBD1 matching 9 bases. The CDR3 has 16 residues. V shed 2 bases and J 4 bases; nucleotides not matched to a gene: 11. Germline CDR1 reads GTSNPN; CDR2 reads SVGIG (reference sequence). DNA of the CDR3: TGTGCCTGGAGTAAGGGACAGGGCCTTATCGGCACTGAAGCTTTCTTT. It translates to CAWSKGQGLIGTEAFF.

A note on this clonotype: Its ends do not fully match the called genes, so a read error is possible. The CDR3: CASISRMGPDNDQFF. The CDR3 nucleotides are TGTGCCAGCATTAGTAGGATGGGACCCGACAATGATCAGTTCTTC. The genes are TRBV27 and TRBJ2-1; D tentatively fits TRBD1 or TRBD2 (5 bases each). CDR3 size: 15 residues. Per germline, CDR1 MNHEY and CDR2 SMNVEV (reference sequence).

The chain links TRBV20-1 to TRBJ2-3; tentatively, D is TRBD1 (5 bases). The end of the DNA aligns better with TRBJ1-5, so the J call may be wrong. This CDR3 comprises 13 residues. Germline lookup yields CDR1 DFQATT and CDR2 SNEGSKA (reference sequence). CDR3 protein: CSAMTSGAYTQHF. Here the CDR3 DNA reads TGCAGTGCTATGACTAGCGGGGCCTATACGCAGCATTTT.

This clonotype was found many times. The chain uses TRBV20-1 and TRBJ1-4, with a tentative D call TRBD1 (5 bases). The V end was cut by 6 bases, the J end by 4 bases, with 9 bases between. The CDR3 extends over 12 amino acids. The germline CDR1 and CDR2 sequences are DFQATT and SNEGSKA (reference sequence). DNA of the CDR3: TGCAGTGCCCCGGGGGATAATGAAAAACTGTTTTTT. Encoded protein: CSAPGDNEKLFF.

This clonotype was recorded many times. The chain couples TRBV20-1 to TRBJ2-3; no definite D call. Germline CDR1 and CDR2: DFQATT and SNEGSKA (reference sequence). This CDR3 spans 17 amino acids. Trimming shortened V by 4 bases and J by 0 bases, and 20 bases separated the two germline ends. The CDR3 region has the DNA TGCAGTGCTACATCTCCAACCGGGCGAACTAGCACAGATACGCAGTATTTT. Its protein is CSATSPTGRTSTDTQYF.

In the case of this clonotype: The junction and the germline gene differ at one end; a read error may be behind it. The CDR3 sequence is CASSERTPSTDKQYF. The CDR3 region has the DNA TGTGCCAGCAGTGAGAGGACTCCTAGCACAGATAAGCAGTATTTT. This sequence joins TRBV2 and TRBJ2-3; D perhaps matches TRBD2 (5 bases). The CDR3 runs to 15 residues. Germline V gene data show CDR1 as SNHLY and CDR2 as FYNNEI.

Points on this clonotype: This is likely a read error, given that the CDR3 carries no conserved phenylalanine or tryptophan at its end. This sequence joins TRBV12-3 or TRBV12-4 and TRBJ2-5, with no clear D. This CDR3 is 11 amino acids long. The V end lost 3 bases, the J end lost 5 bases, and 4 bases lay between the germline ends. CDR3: CASSLSETQYL. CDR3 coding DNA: TGTGCCAGCAGTTTGAGCGAGACCCAGTACTTA.

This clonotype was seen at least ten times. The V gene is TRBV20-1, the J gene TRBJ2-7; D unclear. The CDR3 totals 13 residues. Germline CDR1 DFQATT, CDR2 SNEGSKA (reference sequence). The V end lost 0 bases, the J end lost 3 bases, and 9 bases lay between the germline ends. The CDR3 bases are TGCAGTGCTAGAGATCTCGGAAACTACGAGCAGTACTTC. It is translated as CSARDLGNYEQYF.